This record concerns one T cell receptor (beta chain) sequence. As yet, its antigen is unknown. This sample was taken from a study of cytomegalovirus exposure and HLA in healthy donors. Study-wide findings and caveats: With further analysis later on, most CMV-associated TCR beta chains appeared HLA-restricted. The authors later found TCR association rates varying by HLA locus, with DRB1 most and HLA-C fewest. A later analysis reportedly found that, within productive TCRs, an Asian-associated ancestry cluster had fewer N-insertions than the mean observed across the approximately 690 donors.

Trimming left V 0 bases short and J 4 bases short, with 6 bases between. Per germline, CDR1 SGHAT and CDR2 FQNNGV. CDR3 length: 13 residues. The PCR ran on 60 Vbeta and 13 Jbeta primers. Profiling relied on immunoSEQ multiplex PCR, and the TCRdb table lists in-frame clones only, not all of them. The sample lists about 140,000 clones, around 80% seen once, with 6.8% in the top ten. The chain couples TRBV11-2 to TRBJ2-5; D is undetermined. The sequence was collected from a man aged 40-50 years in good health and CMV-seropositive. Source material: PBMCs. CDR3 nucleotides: TGTGCCAGCAGCTTAGATTGGCTAGAGACCCAGTACTTC. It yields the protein CASSLDWLETQYF. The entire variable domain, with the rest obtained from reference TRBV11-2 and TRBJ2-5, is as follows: EAGVAQSPRYKIIEKRQSVAFWCNPISGHATLYWYQQILGQGPKLLIQFQNNGVVDDSQLPKDRFSAERLKGVDSTLKIQPAKLEDSAVYLCASSLDWLETQYFGPGTRLLVL.